These 20 T cell receptor beta chains share one sample of origin, sequenced in a study of T-cell memory formation after mild COVID-19. TCRdb used MiXCR to reprocess the 5' RACE reads, holding one entry per CDR3 protein. The table has roughly 110,000 distinct CDR3 sequences, under 15% seen once. The sequenced sample was PBMCs or a T cell subset sorted from them (not recorded which). The receptors derive from a man between 18 and 29 years old who had mild COVID-19 (a few samples of this study predate the infection). Cell type and time point are not known.

The chain joins TRBV6-2 or TRBV6-3 to TRBJ2-1, with unresolved D. From germline, CDR1 is MNHEY and CDR2 SVGEGT. V gave up 6 bases and J gave up 9 bases, with 18 bases separating them. This CDR3 has 14 amino acids. The CDR3 sequence: CASSRRSDSTEQFF. The DNA of the CDR3 is TGTGCCAGCAGCCGCCGGTCCGACTCGACTGAGCAGTTCTTC.

Only a few counts were recorded for this clonotype. This chain connects TRBV4-3 to TRBJ2-7, with D unresolved. Germline assignment: CDR1 LGHNA and CDR2 YSLEER. This CDR3 has 15 amino acids. The ends were cut back, 0 bases at V and 7 bases at J, with 16 bases in the middle. The chain's CDR3 is CASSQDPGRPGEQYF. The CDR3 nucleotides are TGCGCCAGCAGCCAAGATCCCGGGCGGCCTGGAGAGCAGTACTTC.

This sequence joins TRBV4-3 and TRBJ2-2; 10 bases fit TRBD2. The CDR3 has 16 residues. CDR1 and CDR2 (germline): LGHNA, YSLEER. V lost 4 bases, J lost 4 bases, and 6 bases stayed unmatched. The CDR3 sequence: CASSPGSGGATGELFF. The CDR3 region has the DNA TGCGCCAGCAGCCCCGGCAGCGGGGGGGCCACCGGGGAGCTGTTTTTT.

J is TRBJ2-1 and V is TRBV4-3; 10 bases are a match to TRBD1. The junction had 5 bases not matched to a gene; V was cut back by 7 bases and J by 5 bases. The CDR3 sequence is 14 residues long. Per the germline V gene, CDR1 is LGHNA and CDR2 is YSLEER. CDR3 loop: CASTWDRGNNEQFF. The CDR3 bases are TGCGCCAGCACCTGGGACAGGGGAAACAATGAGCAGTTCTTC.

V usage is TRBV15 and J usage is TRBJ1-5; perhaps TRBD1 as D (6 bases). This CDR3 spans 14 amino acids. Germline CDR1 reads LNHNV; CDR2 reads YYDKDF (reference sequence). Trimming pared 1 base from V and 5 bases from J, leaving 9 bases between. The CDR3 loop is CATSRVRGDQPQHF. Written as DNA, the CDR3 is TGTGCCACCAGCAGAGTCAGGGGAGATCAGCCCCAGCATTTT.

The rearrangement joins TRBV9 to TRBJ1-1; D is unresolved. Trimming removed 0 bases at V and 3 bases at J, with 12 bases between. Germline CDR1 is SGDLS and CDR2 is YYNGEE. The CDR3 runs 15 residues. In DNA, the CDR3 is TGTGCCAGCAGCGTAGGGGAAGGAATCCACACTGAAGCTTTCTTT. This codes for CASSVGEGIHTEAFF.

This clonotype was seen ten or more times. This rearrangement joins TRBV4-2 to TRBJ1-1; tentative D call: TRBD1 (6 bases). V lost 2 bases to trimming and J lost 5 bases, with 15 bases between them. CDR1 LGHNA and CDR2 YNFKEQ come from the germline V gene. There are 15 residues in the CDR3. The CDR3 DNA reads TGTGCCAGCAGCCAATTCGGGGGGCAGGGAACTGAAGCTTTCTTT. Translation: CASSQFGGQGTEAFF.

DNA of the CDR3: TGTGCCAGCAGCTTAGTGTCAGGTTCGGTCGGGACCCAGTACTTC. Protein sequence: CASSLVSGSVGTQYF. V gene TRBV7-2 combines with J gene TRBJ2-5, with D uncertain. Looked up from germline, CDR1 is SGHTA and CDR2 is FQGNSA. With 1 base removed from V and 7 bases from J, the gap between germline ends came to 16 bases. This CDR3 is built from 15 residues. Drawing the rest from reference TRBV7-2 and TRBJ2-5, the complete variable domain is GAGVSQSPSNKVTEKGKDVELRCDPISGHTALYWYRQSLGQGLEFLIYFQGNSAPDKSGLPSDRFSAERTGGSVSTLTIQRTQQEDSAVYLCASSLVSGSVGTQYFGPGTRLLVL.

The chain uses TRBV24-1 and TRBJ2-1; D is uncertain. Between the trimmed V and J ends, which lost 8 bases and 12 bases, there was a span of 13 bases. The CDR3 loop spans 11 amino acids. The germline V gene has CDR1 KGHDR and CDR2 SFDVKD. CDR3 DNA sequence: TGTGCCACCAAGGGCCGCTCCGGGCAGTTCTTC. Residues: CATKGRSGQFF.

This clonotype has more than one count but fewer than ten. This sequence joins TRBV7-2 and TRBJ2-1, with D possibly being TRBD1 (6 bases). The V end was cut by 6 bases, the J end by 8 bases, with 20 bases between. The CDR3 sequence is 15 residues long. Germline V gene data show CDR1 as SGHTA and CDR2 as FQGNSA. CDR3 sequence reads: CASRDIGTFGDEQFF. The DNA of the CDR3 is TGTGCCAGCAGAGATATCGGGACATTCGGCGATGAGCAGTTCTTC.

The gene calls are TRBV30 and TRBJ2-7; D may be TRBD2 (6 bases). Germline V gene data show CDR1 as GTSNPN and CDR2 as SVGIG (reference sequence). There are 12 residues in the CDR3. Between the trimmed V and J ends, which lost 0 bases and 7 bases, there was a span of 10 bases. Here the CDR3 reads CAWSVSAGEQYF. The CDR3 nucleotides are TGTGCCTGGAGTGTATCGGCGGGGGAGCAGTACTTC. The full variable domain, its missing parts supplied by reference TRBV30 and TRBJ2-7, is SQTIHQWPATLVQPVGSPLSLECTVEGTSNPNLYWYRQAAGRGLQLLFYSVGIGQISSEVPQNLSASRPQDRQFILSSKKLLLSDSGFYLCAWSVSAGEQYFGPGTRLTVT.

At least ten counts were recorded for this clonotype. The chain links TRBV4-3 to TRBJ2-7; TRBD2 is a possible D gene (6 bases). Trimming cost V 1 base and J 2 bases, with 9 bases left between them. CDR3 length: 14 residues. Germline V lookup: CDR1 LGHNA, CDR2 YSLEER. The CDR3 region has the DNA TGCGCCAGCAGCCAAGTTGGAGGGGCCTACGAGCAGTACTTC. Residues: CASSQVGGAYEQYF.

This clonotype was counted a few times. DNA for the CDR3: TGCGCCAGCAGCCAAGAAGGGGGGTTCTACGAGCAGTACTTC. Translation: CASSQEGGFYEQYF. The chain uses TRBV4-1 and TRBJ2-7; perhaps D is TRBD1 or TRBD2 (6 bases each). The germline V gene encodes CDR1 MGHRA and CDR2 YSYEKL. V was trimmed by 0 bases and J by 3 bases, leaving 9 bases between them. The CDR3 runs to 14 residues.

DNA for the CDR3: TGTGCCAGCAGCTTCCTCCCCTTGACCGACTGGGAGACCCAGTACTTC. Translated, it gives CASSFLPLTDWETQYF. This rearrangement joins TRBV7-9 to TRBJ2-5; D gene ambiguous. V was pared by 3 bases and J by 5 bases, with 19 bases between. Germline CDR1 reads SEHNR; CDR2 reads FQNEAQ (reference sequence). The CDR3 totals 16 residues.

This clonotype was counted ten times or more. V usage is TRBV4-3 and J usage is TRBJ1-5; TRBD1 matches 10 bases. The V segment lost 1 base and the J segment 4 bases; nucleotides outside the gene matches: 1. Germline V gene lookup returns CDR1 LGHNA and CDR2 YSLEER. The CDR3 spans 15 residues. This CDR3 is CASSQGTGGNQPQHF. The CDR3 DNA is TGCGCCAGCAGCCAAGGGACAGGGGGGAATCAGCCCCAGCATTTT.

In this sample, this clonotype turned up a few times. The genes are TRBV29-1 and TRBJ2-5, with unresolved D. Germline V gene lookup returns CDR1 SQVTM and CDR2 ANQGSEA. This CDR3 spans 13 amino acids. Trimming pared 0 bases from V and 5 bases from J, leaving 10 bases between. CDR3: CSVEDQGWETQYF. The CDR3 region has the DNA TGCAGCGTTGAAGATCAAGGTTGGGAGACCCAGTACTTC.

The genes are TRBV28 and TRBJ1-1; D perhaps matches TRBD1 (5 bases). CDR1 is MDHEN and CDR2 is SYDVKM in the germline V gene. There are 13 residues in the CDR3. V gave up 10 bases and J gave up 5 bases, with 17 bases separating them. In DNA, the CDR3 is TGTGCCACCCTGACGTTGGGGGGGACTGAAGCTTTCTTT. Translated: CATLTLGGTEAFF. Together with reference TRBV28 and TRBJ1-1, the CDR3 gives the full variable domain: DVKVTQSSRYLVKRTGEKVFLECVQDMDHENMFWYRQDPGLGLRLIYFSYDVKMKEKGDIPEGYSVSREKKERFSLILESASTNQTSMYLCATLTLGGTEAFFGQGTRLTVV.

The gene calls are TRBV7-9 and TRBJ1-1; possible D gene TRBD1, 6 bases. The V gene's germline CDR1 is SEHNR and CDR2 FQNEAQ (reference sequence). Between the trimmed V and J ends, which lost 4 bases and 7 bases, there was a span of 13 bases. CDR3 size: 13 residues. CDR3 in DNA: TGTGCCAGCAGCTCGCCAGGACAGAGTGAAGCTTTCTTT. Translating gives CASSSPGQSEAFF.

This clonotype occurred a few times. The chain couples TRBV15 to TRBJ2-5; 10 bases fit TRBD1. This CDR3 contains 16 residues. The trim removed 1 base at V and 4 bases at J, leaving 6 bases unmatched. Germline V gene lookup returns CDR1 LNHNV and CDR2 YYDKDF (reference sequence). The CDR3 coding sequence is TGTGCCACCAGCAGAGTTGGGACAGGGGACGCAGAGACCCAGTACTTC. It yields the protein CATSRVGTGDAETQYF.

This clonotype was seen only a few times. CDR3 sequence: CASSWGTGEDTQYF. The DNA for the CDR3 is TGTGCCAGCAGCTGGGGGACAGGGGAAGATACGCAGTATTTT. The chain combines TRBV6-2 or TRBV6-3 with TRBJ2-3; 10 bases line up with TRBD1. CDR3 length equals 14 residues. Trimming cost V 6 bases and J 5 bases; bases outside gene matches: 5. Per the germline V gene, CDR1 is MNHEY and CDR2 is SVGEGT.